This is a list of T cell receptor beta chains from one sample in a study of CD8 T cells in ankylosing spondylitis. TCRdb itself ran the 5' RACE reads through MiXCR, one entry per CDR3 protein. The sample shows some 700,000 distinct CDR3 sequences, 19% of them seen only once. Sequenced input: blood, either unsorted or a sorted T cell fraction (not recorded which). The receptors stem from a male donor with ankylosing spondylitis. The CDR3 runs from the conserved cysteine through the conserved F or W. Fields, in order: J gene, clone size, D gene, V gene, CDR3 protein, CDR3 DNA. D genes are given only for firm matches. Clone size, where shown, is once, few, many, or a class for clones that have expanded.

j_gene: TRBJ2-3; abundance: NA; d_gene: TRBD1; v_gene: TRBV5-8; CDR3aa: CASSLGDRERTDTQYF; CDR3nt: TGTGCCAGCAGCTTGGGGGACAGGGAGAGGACAGATACGCAGTATTTT
j_gene: TRBJ1-1; abundance: few; d_gene: NA; v_gene: TRBV4-3; CDR3aa: CASKPGGNTEAFF; CDR3nt: TGCGCCAGCAAACCCGGGGGAAACACTGAAGCTTTCTTT
j_gene: TRBJ2-5; abundance: NA; d_gene: NA; v_gene: TRBV12-3/TRBV12-4; CDR3aa: CASSDDGETQYF; CDR3nt: TGTGCCAGCAGTGACGATGGGGAGACCCAGTACTTC
j_gene: TRBJ2-1; abundance: many; d_gene: NA; v_gene: TRBV6-2/TRBV6-3; CDR3aa: CASSYPSGAGKGNEQFF; CDR3nt: TGTGCCAGCAGTTACCCGAGTGGAGCGGGTAAGGGGAATGAGCAGTTCTTC
j_gene: TRBJ2-7; abundance: few; d_gene: TRBD1; v_gene: TRBV27; CDR3aa: CASSLRTGLTYEQYF; CDR3nt: TGTGCCAGCAGCCTTAGGACAGGGTTAACCTACGAGCAGTACTTC
j_gene: TRBJ2-7; abundance: few; d_gene: TRBD2; v_gene: TRBV4-3; CDR3aa: CASSFAGGPKYF; CDR3nt: TGCGCCAGCAGCTTTGCGGGAGGGCCCAAGTACTTC
j_gene: TRBJ2-1; abundance: few; d_gene: TRBD2; v_gene: TRBV29-1; CDR3aa: CSVAQREWREQFF; CDR3nt: TGCAGCGTTGCCCAGCGGGAGTGGCGGGAGCAGTTCTTC
j_gene: TRBJ1-2; abundance: few; d_gene: NA; v_gene: TRBV5-1; CDR3aa: CASTSNRETYGYTF; CDR3nt: TGCGCCAGCACCTCTAACAGGGAAACCTATGGCTACACCTTC
j_gene: TRBJ2-2; abundance: few; d_gene: NA; v_gene: TRBV27; CDR3aa: CASSRASTNTGELFF; CDR3nt: TGTGCCAGCAGCCGGGCTTCCACGAACACCGGGGAGCTGTTTTTT
j_gene: TRBJ2-2; abundance: NA; d_gene: NA; v_gene: TRBV5-1; CDR3aa: CASSRTWNTGELFF; CDR3nt: TGCGCCAGCAGCCGCACGTGGAACACCGGGGAGCTGTTTTTT
j_gene: TRBJ2-1; abundance: NA; d_gene: NA; v_gene: TRBV5-5; CDR3aa: CASSPDGGSYNEQFF; CDR3nt: TGTGCCAGCAGCCCGGATGGGGGGTCCTACAATGAGCAGTTCTTC
j_gene: TRBJ1-2; abundance: NA; d_gene: NA; v_gene: TRBV2; CDR3aa: CASSPSRVNYGYTF; CDR3nt: TGTGCCAGCAGTCCTTCTAGGGTGAACTATGGCTACACCTTC
j_gene: TRBJ2-1; abundance: few; d_gene: NA; v_gene: TRBV7-9; CDR3aa: CASNPPQGPYNEQFF; CDR3nt: TGTGCCAGCAACCCCCCACAGGGACCCTACAATGAGCAGTTCTTC
j_gene: TRBJ1-4; abundance: NA; d_gene: NA; v_gene: TRBV7-9; CDR3aa: CASSQLRGNEKLFF; CDR3nt: TGTGCCAGCAGCCAACTCCGGGGAAATGAAAAACTGTTTTTT
j_gene: TRBJ2-2; abundance: once; d_gene: TRBD2; v_gene: TRBV7-3; CDR3aa: CASSLKPAGGPDMMNTGELFF; CDR3nt: TGTGCCAGCAGCTTAAAGCCAGCGGGGGGGCCGGATATGATGAACACCGGGGAGCTGTTTTTT
j_gene: TRBJ2-7; abundance: NA; d_gene: NA; v_gene: TRBV12-3/TRBV12-4; CDR3aa: CASSGSDSYEQYF; CDR3nt: TGTGCCAGCAGTGGATCAGATTCCTACGAGCAGTACTTC
j_gene: TRBJ2-1; abundance: NA; d_gene: TRBD1; v_gene: TRBV5-1; CDR3aa: CASSRSGTGGPGVYNEQFF; CDR3nt: TGCGCCAGCAGCAGATCCGGGACAGGGGGACCCGGGGTATACAATGAGCAGTTCTTC
j_gene: TRBJ2-7; abundance: few; d_gene: NA; v_gene: TRBV12-3/TRBV12-4; CDR3aa: CASSFSPAWPYEQYF; CDR3nt: TGTGCCAGCAGTTTTTCGCCAGCCTGGCCCTACGAGCAGTACTTC
j_gene: TRBJ1-1; abundance: few; d_gene: NA; v_gene: TRBV5-6; CDR3aa: CASSLFDTGRRTEAFF; CDR3nt: TGTGCCAGCAGCTTGTTCGATACAGGGAGAAGAACTGAAGCTTTCTTT
j_gene: TRBJ2-4; abundance: NA; d_gene: NA; v_gene: TRBV6-2/TRBV6-3; CDR3aa: CASSDRLAKNIQYF; CDR3nt: TGTGCCAGCAGTGACAGACTAGCCAAAAACATTCAGTACTTC
j_gene: TRBJ2-5; abundance: NA; d_gene: TRBD2; v_gene: TRBV12-3/TRBV12-4; CDR3aa: CASSHLGLVLQETQYF; CDR3nt: TGTGCCAGCAGTCACCTAGGACTAGTTCTACAAGAGACCCAGTACTTC
j_gene: TRBJ2-2; abundance: NA; d_gene: NA; v_gene: TRBV7-9; CDR3aa: CASSLPRTGGELFF; CDR3nt: TGTGCCAGCAGCTTACCGCGGACTGGCGGGGAGCTGTTTTTT
j_gene: TRBJ1-5; abundance: NA; d_gene: NA; v_gene: TRBV12-3/TRBV12-4; CDR3aa: CASSKTAGNQPQHF; CDR3nt: TGTGCCAGCAGCAAGACAGCGGGCAATCAGCCCCAGCATTTT
j_gene: TRBJ1-2; abundance: few; d_gene: NA; v_gene: TRBV20-1; CDR3aa: CSASYFDSGREYGYTF; CDR3nt: TGCAGTGCTAGTTACTTCGATTCGGGGAGGGAGTATGGCTACACCTTC
j_gene: TRBJ2-1; abundance: few; d_gene: NA; v_gene: TRBV12-3/TRBV12-4; CDR3aa: CASSLARPLGNEQFF; CDR3nt: TGTGCCAGCAGTTTAGCCCGCCCCTTAGGCAATGAGCAGTTCTTC
j_gene: TRBJ2-1; abundance: NA; d_gene: TRBD2; v_gene: TRBV18; CDR3aa: CASSPTSGGAKQFF; CDR3nt: TGTGCCAGCTCACCTACTAGCGGGGGGGCGAAGCAGTTCTTC
j_gene: TRBJ2-5; abundance: NA; d_gene: TRBD2; v_gene: TRBV11-2; CDR3aa: CASSLGTSGRGETQYF; CDR3nt: TGTGCCAGCAGCTTAGGCACTAGCGGGAGGGGAGAGACCCAGTACTTC
j_gene: TRBJ2-3; abundance: NA; d_gene: TRBD2; v_gene: TRBV7-3; CDR3aa: CASSSLAGASTDTQYF; CDR3nt: TGTGCCAGCAGCTCCCTGGCGGGAGCGAGCACAGATACGCAGTATTTT
j_gene: TRBJ1-2; abundance: few; d_gene: NA; v_gene: TRBV5-1; CDR3aa: CASHQPGQSNYGYTF; CDR3nt: TGCGCCAGCCATCAACCGGGGCAGTCCAACTATGGCTACACCTTC
j_gene: TRBJ1-6; abundance: many; d_gene: TRBD1; v_gene: TRBV7-2; CDR3aa: CASSPVRGRNSPLHF; CDR3nt: TGTGCCAGCAGCCCGGTCAGGGGGCGTAATTCACCCCTCCACTTT
j_gene: TRBJ2-2; abundance: few; d_gene: NA; v_gene: TRBV12-3/TRBV12-4; CDR3aa: CASSLVVAWNTGELFF; CDR3nt: TGTGCCAGCAGCCTGGTGGTAGCGTGGAACACCGGGGAGCTGTTTTTT
j_gene: TRBJ1-5; abundance: NA; d_gene: NA; v_gene: TRBV20-1; CDR3aa: CSAREPPTSNQPQHF; CDR3nt: TGCAGTGCTAGAGAACCCCCAACTAGCAATCAGCCCCAGCATTTT
j_gene: TRBJ1-1; abundance: few; d_gene: NA; v_gene: TRBV2; CDR3aa: CASSVEYTEAFF; CDR3nt: TGTGCCAGCAGTGTAGAGTACACTGAAGCTTTCTTT
j_gene: TRBJ1-1; abundance: NA; d_gene: TRBD1; v_gene: TRBV5-1; CDR3aa: CASSSRLDRDTEAFF; CDR3nt: TGCGCCAGCAGCTCACGCCTGGACAGGGATACTGAAGCTTTCTTT
j_gene: TRBJ1-1; abundance: NA; d_gene: NA; v_gene: TRBV18; CDR3aa: CASSNTLNTEAFF; CDR3nt: TGTGCCAGCTCGAATACCCTGAACACTGAAGCTTTCTTT
j_gene: TRBJ2-2; abundance: NA; d_gene: TRBD2; v_gene: TRBV7-9; CDR3aa: CASTLAVRGGGELFF; CDR3nt: TGTGCCAGCACCCTAGCGGTCCGAGGAGGCGGGGAGCTGTTTTTT
j_gene: TRBJ1-5; abundance: few; d_gene: TRBD1; v_gene: TRBV5-1; CDR3aa: CASSLGTGQNQPQHF; CDR3nt: TGCGCCAGCAGCTTGGGGACAGGGCAGAATCAGCCCCAGCATTTT
j_gene: TRBJ1-4; abundance: few; d_gene: NA; v_gene: TRBV29-1; CDR3aa: CSVEDLQGGNEKLFF; CDR3nt: TGCAGCGTTGAAGATCTACAGGGAGGTAATGAAAAACTGTTTTTT
j_gene: TRBJ1-5; abundance: few; d_gene: NA; v_gene: TRBV27; CDR3aa: CASSSTGWGGQPQHF; CDR3nt: TGTGCCAGCAGCTCAACAGGGTGGGGCGGTCAGCCCCAGCATTTT
j_gene: TRBJ1-6; abundance: few; d_gene: NA; v_gene: TRBV20-1; CDR3aa: CSARMGGKQNNSPLHF; CDR3nt: TGCAGTGCTAGGATGGGGGGCAAGCAAAATAATTCACCCCTCCACTTT
j_gene: TRBJ2-2; abundance: few; d_gene: NA; v_gene: TRBV4-2; CDR3aa: CASSREGNTGELFF; CDR3nt: TGTGCCAGCAGCCGCGAGGGTAACACCGGGGAGCTGTTTTTT
j_gene: TRBJ2-3; abundance: NA; d_gene: TRBD2; v_gene: TRBV7-3; CDR3aa: CASSITSGSTDTQYF; CDR3nt: TGTGCCAGCAGCATTACTAGCGGGAGCACAGATACGCAGTATTTT
j_gene: TRBJ1-3; abundance: few; d_gene: TRBD1; v_gene: TRBV10-3; CDR3aa: CAISESEQGARNTIYF; CDR3nt: TGTGCCATCAGTGAGTCTGAACAGGGGGCAAGAAACACCATATATTTT
j_gene: TRBJ2-1; abundance: few; d_gene: TRBD2; v_gene: TRBV4-1; CDR3aa: CASSQEASGANNEQFF; CDR3nt: TGCGCCAGCAGCCAAGAAGCCAGCGGGGCAAACAATGAGCAGTTCTTC
j_gene: TRBJ1-5; abundance: few; d_gene: NA; v_gene: TRBV5-6; CDR3aa: CASSLGGKKQPQHF; CDR3nt: TGTGCCAGCAGCTTGGGGGGGAAGAAGCAGCCCCAGCATTTT
j_gene: TRBJ2-1; abundance: few; d_gene: NA; v_gene: TRBV5-1; CDR3aa: CASSLELAGAGNEQFF; CDR3nt: TGCGCCAGCAGCTTGGAACTAGCTGGGGCTGGGAATGAGCAGTTCTTC
j_gene: TRBJ2-1; abundance: NA; d_gene: TRBD2; v_gene: TRBV20-1; CDR3aa: CSARDALAGGPRYEQFF; CDR3nt: TGCAGTGCTAGAGATGCCTTAGCGGGGGGGCCTAGGTATGAGCAGTTCTTC
j_gene: TRBJ2-3; abundance: NA; d_gene: TRBD1; v_gene: TRBV18; CDR3aa: CASSRTGAGTDTQYF; CDR3nt: TGTGCCAGCTCACGGACAGGGGCCGGGACAGATACGCAGTATTTT
j_gene: TRBJ1-4; abundance: NA; d_gene: TRBD1; v_gene: TRBV14; CDR3aa: CASSQEVDRGREKLFF; CDR3nt: TGTGCCAGCAGCCAAGAGGTGGACAGGGGGCGTGAAAAACTGTTTTTT
j_gene: TRBJ2-4; abundance: few; d_gene: TRBD1; v_gene: TRBV12-3/TRBV12-4; CDR3aa: CASSPPPGQGAAKNIQYF; CDR3nt: TGTGCCAGCAGCCCCCCCCCGGGACAGGGGGCCGCCAAAAACATTCAGTACTTC
j_gene: TRBJ2-7; abundance: few; d_gene: TRBD1; v_gene: TRBV7-8; CDR3aa: CASRGQDVREQYF; CDR3nt: TGTGCCAGCAGGGGACAGGACGTAAGGGAGCAGTACTTC
j_gene: TRBJ2-5; abundance: NA; d_gene: TRBD2; v_gene: TRBV9; CDR3aa: CASSAFTSGGAETQYF; CDR3nt: TGTGCCAGCAGCGCGTTTACTAGCGGGGGGGCGGAGACCCAGTACTTC
j_gene: TRBJ2-5; abundance: NA; d_gene: TRBD2; v_gene: TRBV4-3; CDR3aa: CASSHTMREGETQYF; CDR3nt: TGCGCCAGCAGCCATACCATGCGGGAGGGAGAGACCCAGTACTTC
j_gene: TRBJ2-3; abundance: NA; d_gene: NA; v_gene: TRBV5-5; CDR3aa: CASSLDYRVTDTQYF; CDR3nt: TGTGCCAGCAGCTTGGACTACAGGGTTACAGATACGCAGTATTTT
j_gene: TRBJ2-7; abundance: NA; d_gene: NA; v_gene: TRBV20-1; CDR3aa: CSASGSRGISYEQYF; CDR3nt: TGCAGTGCTAGTGGGTCACGGGGGATCTCCTACGAGCAGTACTTC
j_gene: TRBJ1-5; abundance: few; d_gene: TRBD1; v_gene: TRBV12-3/TRBV12-4; CDR3aa: CASSRGQGRLPQHF; CDR3nt: TGTGCCAGCAGTCGCGGACAGGGGCGGCTGCCCCAGCATTTT
j_gene: TRBJ1-6; abundance: NA; d_gene: TRBD1; v_gene: TRBV5-1; CDR3aa: CASSGDRAGDSPLHF; CDR3nt: TGCGCCAGCAGCGGGGACAGGGCTGGGGATTCACCCCTCCACTTT
j_gene: TRBJ2-5; abundance: NA; d_gene: NA; v_gene: TRBV11-3; CDR3aa: CASSPDSRQETQYF; CDR3nt: TGTGCCAGCAGCCCGGACAGTCGCCAAGAGACCCAGTACTTC